One sample yielded the 23 T cell receptor beta chains listed below, sequenced in a study of T-cell reconstitution after alpha-beta-depleted transplantation in children. During its preparation, the TCRbeta library received unique molecular identifiers. TCRdb re-called the PCR reads with MiXCR, one entry per CDR3 protein. The sample records under 750,000 distinct CDR3 sequences, 20% to 25% being singletons. The sequencing used PBMCs, mostly from graft donor cells, collected 360 days after TCRalphabeta/CD19-depleted stem cell transplant. The receptors derive from a boy younger than two who had a stem cell transplant for acute myeloid leukemia, so the T cells may come from the graft donor.

V and J are TRBV9 and TRBJ2-5, with TRBD1 identical over 8 bases. Trimming at V came to 4 bases and at J to 5 bases, leaving 19 bases not matched to a gene. The CDR3 loop spans 18 amino acids. The germline gives CDR1 SGDLS, CDR2 YYNGEE. The CDR3 DNA reads TGTGCCAGCAGCACAAGACAGGGGTGGGACAATGGTGTGGAGACCCAGTACTTC. It is translated as CASSTRQGWDNGVETQYF.

The table lists this clonotype with many counts. The rearrangement uses TRBV6-5 and TRBJ1-1; 10 bases fit TRBD1. The V gene end was trimmed by 0 bases and the J gene end by 7 bases; junction bases not matched to a gene: 5. CDR3 length: 15 residues. The V gene's germline CDR1 is MNHEY and CDR2 SVGAGI. The CDR3 DNA is TGTGCCAGCAGTTACTCGAGACAGGGGGCAGGTGAAGCTTTCTTT. As protein: CASSYSRQGAGEAFF.

This clonotype was recorded once. The genes are TRBV5-1 and TRBJ2-1; D is possibly TRBD2 (5 bases). Between the trimmed V and J ends, which lost 4 bases and 10 bases, there was a span of 15 bases. This CDR3 region has 13 residues. Germline assignment: CDR1 SGHRS and CDR2 YFSETQ. The CDR3 here is CASSIGLYMEQFF. Here the CDR3 DNA reads TGCGCCAGCAGCATAGGACTGTACATGGAGCAGTTCTTC.

This rearrangement joins TRBV7-6 to TRBJ1-1; no firm D call. V shed 0 bases and J shed 2 bases, with 10 bases lying between them. Germline CDR1 and CDR2: SGHVS and FNYEAQ. This CDR3 has 15 amino acids. For the CDR3, the DNA is TGTGCCAGCAGCTTAGCAGAACTGATAAACACTGAAGCTTTCTTT. Amino acid sequence: CASSLAELINTEAFF.

This clonotype was detected a few times. This rearrangement joins TRBV6-6 to TRBJ2-5; D may be TRBD2 (6 bases). Trimming cost V 2 bases and J 7 bases, with 11 bases left between them. This CDR3 spans 13 amino acids. The V gene's germline CDR1 is MNHNY and CDR2 SVGAGI (reference sequence). Here the CDR3 DNA reads TGTGCCAGCAGTTACGGTCTGGGGGGGACCCAGTACTTC. It yields the protein CASSYGLGGTQYF.

The sample holds a few counts of this clonotype. The chain recombines TRBV12-3 or TRBV12-4 with TRBJ2-3, with 13 bases that match TRBD2. Trimming at V came to 8 bases and at J to 5 bases, leaving 16 bases not matched to a gene. This CDR3 is 18 amino acids long. The CDR3 region has the DNA TGTGCCAGCGTGGGACTAGCGGGGCGCACCACCGCAGAAGATACGCAGTATTTT. Protein: CASVGLAGRTTAEDTQYF.

This clonotype came up a few times. The V and J genes are TRBV5-5 and TRBJ2-7, with a weak D call TRBD1 (5 bases). The CDR3 loop spans 16 amino acids. V gave up 1 base and J gave up 4 bases, with 18 bases separating them. Per the germline V gene, CDR1 is SGHKS and CDR2 is YYEKEE (reference sequence). CDR3 in amino acids: CASSLHTSDMGYEQYV. CDR3 in DNA: TGTGCCAGCAGCTTGCATACATCGGACATGGGTTACGAGCAGTACGTC.

The CDR3 here is CASSVGTGAAYEQYF. The DNA of the CDR3 is TGTGCCAGCAGCGTAGGGACAGGGGCCGCCTACGAGCAGTACTTC. The chain couples TRBV9 to TRBJ2-7; 9 nucleotides align to TRBD1. The CDR3 is made up of 15 amino acids. The J segment lost 2 bases and the V segment lost 0 bases, leaving 3 bases of the junction unmatched. Germline loops: CDR1 SGDLS, CDR2 YYNGEE.

The genes are TRBV25-1 and TRBJ2-1; D call uncertain. This CDR3 is built from 15 residues. CDR1 MGHDK and CDR2 SYGVNS come from the germline V gene. V lost 1 base and J lost 0, with 7 bases in between. This CDR3 reads CASSELASSYNEQFF. In nucleotides, the CDR3 is TGTGCCAGCAGTGAATTGGCGAGCTCCTACAATGAGCAGTTCTTC.

This clonotype was seen a handful of times. This rearrangement joins TRBV9 to TRBJ2-7; D is ambiguous. V lost 4 bases, J lost 3 bases, and 14 bases lay in between. The germline V gene has CDR1 SGDLS and CDR2 YYNGEE. The CDR3 sequence is 14 residues long. The CDR3 spells CASSSGDLYYEQYF. As DNA, the CDR3 is TGTGCCAGCAGCTCCGGCGACCTCTACTACGAGCAGTACTTC. Full variable domain (outside the CDR3, taken from reference TRBV9 and TRBJ2-7): DSGVTQTPKHLITATGQRVTLRCSPRSGDLSVYWYQQSLDQGLQFLIQYYNGEERAKGNILERFSAQQFPDLHSELNLSSLELGDSALYFCASSSGDLYYEQYFGPGTRLTVT.

CDR3 amino acids: CASSAGPRDEQFF. CDR3 nucleotide sequence: TGTGCCAGCAGCGCAGGACCACGCGATGAGCAGTTCTTC. The chain joins TRBV9 to TRBJ2-1; no clear D. Trimming stripped 3 bases from V and 8 bases from J, with 12 bases between. The CDR3 sequence is 13 residues long. From germline, CDR1 is SGDLS and CDR2 YYNGEE.

The chain links TRBV11-1 to TRBJ2-1; 11 positions agree with TRBD2. This CDR3 has 17 residues. Trimming at V came to 3 bases and at J to 1 base, leaving 5 bases not matched to a gene. The V gene's germline CDR1 is SGHAT and CDR2 FQDESV (reference sequence). The CDR3 loop is CASSFPTSGGSYNEQFF. The CDR3 DNA reads as TGTGCCAGCAGCTTTCCCACTAGCGGGGGATCCTACAATGAGCAGTTCTTC.

The table lists this clonotype with a few counts. The chain uses TRBV20-1 and TRBJ2-3; 11 nucleotides line up with TRBD2. The CDR3 has 18 residues. The J segment lost 2 bases and the V segment lost 3 bases, leaving 13 bases of the junction unmatched. Germline loops: CDR1 DFQATT, CDR2 SNEGSKA (reference sequence). CDR3 in DNA: TGCAGTGCTAGGCTTTTCCTAGCGGGGGGCCTGACCACAGATACGCAGTATTTT. Encoded protein: CSARLFLAGGLTTDTQYF.

The chain joins TRBV20-1 to TRBJ1-4; D not certain. The germline CDR1 and CDR2 sequences are DFQATT and SNEGSKA (reference sequence). The V and J ends lost 6 bases and 7 bases respectively, with 21 bases between them. The CDR3 totals 15 residues. CDR3 sequence reads: CSASGRSLFAEKLFF. CDR3 sequence (DNA): TGCAGTGCAAGTGGCAGGAGTTTATTCGCTGAAAAACTGTTTTTT.

This clonotype was found many times. The chain couples TRBV20-1 to TRBJ2-7; no clear D. This CDR3 is built from 17 residues. V was cut by 1 base and J by 5 bases, with 24 bases left in between. CDR1 is DFQATT and CDR2 is SNEGSKA in the germline V gene (reference sequence). The CDR3 DNA is TGCAGTGCTAGAGCCCCCACAGACAAAATAATGGCCCACGAGCAGTACGTC. Its translation: CSARAPTDKIMAHEQYV.

This clonotype was detected a few times. The chain employs TRBV27 and TRBJ2-7; tentatively, D is TRBD2 (5 bases). Germline CDR1 and CDR2: MNHEY and SMNVEV (reference sequence). V lost 6 bases and J 1 base, leaving 10 bases between the germline ends. The CDR3 has 13 amino acids. CDR3 sequence: CASRDGGSYEQYV. The CDR3 nucleotides are TGTGCCAGCAGGGATGGCGGGTCCTACGAGCAGTACGTC.

This clonotype was counted at least ten times. In nucleotides, the CDR3 is TGTGCCAGCAGGGAGCTAGCGGGGGGGCGCAATGAGCAGTTCTTC. This codes for CASRELAGGRNEQFF. The J gene is TRBJ2-1, the V gene TRBV6-1; 12 bases map to TRBD2. V was clipped by 6 bases and J by 6 bases; unmatched bases: 6. CDR1 is MNHNS and CDR2 is SASEGT in the germline V gene. This CDR3 spans 15 amino acids.

The table lists this clonotype with a few counts. This chain joins TRBV28 and TRBJ1-1; the D gene is possibly TRBD1 (5 bases). V lost 3 bases and J lost 1, with 9 bases in between. This CDR3 contains 14 residues. Germline V gene lookup returns CDR1 MDHEN and CDR2 SYDVKM. CDR3 nucleotides: TGTGCCAGCAGTTTGAACAGGAAGAACACTGAAGCTTTCTTT. This gives the protein CASSLNRKNTEAFF.

Ten or more counts support this clonotype. The rearrangement links TRBV5-4 to TRBJ2-1; 7 bases match TRBD2. Germline V CDR1 and CDR2: SGHNT, YYREEE (reference sequence). The length of the CDR3 is 15 residues. V lost 2 bases and J lost 5; bases outside the gene matches: 7. CDR3 sequence: CASSLTTGGHNEQFF. DNA of the CDR3: TGTGCCAGCAGCTTAACCACGGGGGGACACAATGAGCAGTTCTTC.

This clonotype was detected only a few times. This sequence joins TRBV20-1 and TRBJ2-1; unclear D gene. The V end was cut by 3 bases, the J end by 6 bases, with 9 bases between. Germline V gives CDR1 DFQATT, CDR2 SNEGSKA (reference sequence). This CDR3 has 12 residues. CDR3 amino acids: CSARYAFNEQFF. CDR3 nucleotides: TGCAGTGCTAGGTATGCGTTCAATGAGCAGTTCTTC.

This chain uses TRBV20-1 with TRBJ2-3; perhaps TRBD2 as D (5 bases). V lost 1 base to trimming and J lost 1 base, with 9 bases between them. Germline CDR1 is DFQATT and CDR2 is SNEGSKA (reference sequence). This CDR3 is built from 14 residues. The CDR3 nucleotides are TGCAGTGCTAGAGCTTTGGAGGGCACAGATACGCAGTATTTT. Its protein is CSARALEGTDTQYF.

The V call is TRBV20-1, the J call TRBJ2-5, with 7 bases identical to TRBD2. The V segment lost 0 bases and the J segment 1 base; nucleotides outside the gene matches: 2. The CDR3 is 14 amino acids. The germline gives CDR1 DFQATT, CDR2 SNEGSKA (reference sequence). In DNA, the CDR3 is TGCAGTGCTAGAGAGCGGGGGTCCCAAGAGACCCAGTACTTC. It yields the protein CSARERGSQETQYF.

This sequence joins TRBV5-1 and TRBJ2-5, with D tentatively TRBD1 (5 bases). Germline values: CDR1 SGHRS, CDR2 YFSETQ. This CDR3 comprises 15 residues. Trimming cost V 2 bases and J 2 bases, with 13 bases left between them. CDR3 DNA: TGCGCCAGCAGCTTCGCGACAGAGACTCAAGAGACCCAGTACTTC. Amino acids: CASSFATETQETQYF.